The present T cell receptor (beta chain) was sequenced within a study of siplizumab effects on memory and regulatory T cells. Whole-study results and caveats: Some alloreactive sequences were traceable to unstimulated CD4+ memory cells, and siplizumab significantly reduced them. Naive T cells were seemingly more diverse than memory cells, and major contributions to the alloresponse seemed to be made by them.

Around 9.2 x 10^4 TCR templates underwent assay in every sample. Clones were read by immunoSEQ multiplex PCR, and TCRdb kept only the in-frame ones, dropping some. This table has roughly 93,000 clones, about 95% appearing once. Worth noting for this clone: Antigen specificity is unknown.

V was clipped by 0 bases and J by 3 bases; unmatched bases: 5. From germline, CDR1 is MDHEN and CDR2 SYDVKM. This CDR3 is built from 16 residues. The receptor was isolated from a human donor in good health. This chain connects TRBV28 to TRBJ2-1; 7 bases align to TRBD1. What was sequenced was non-Treg CD4+ T cells sorted from blood. CDR3 coding DNA: TGTGCCAGCAGTTTATGGGAAGGGGACAGCTACAATGAGCAGTTCTTC. Translated: CASSLWEGDSYNEQFF.